This T cell receptor beta chain appears in the sequencing data of a study of T cells after yellow fever vaccination. Overall study findings and caveats: The study noted that FACS-sorted repertoires could contain abundant clonotypes contaminating from the bulk population. Although the secondary response was weaker, it peaked faster, at day 5 versus 15. Booster sampling recovered most clones from primary vaccination (96% CD4, 88% CD8).

This CDR3 region has 13 residues. Germline V gene lookup returns CDR1 SGHVS and CDR2 FNYEAQ. The V gene lost 2 bases and the J gene lost 2 bases, with 4 bases spanning the gap. Template-switching 5'RACE yielded the TCR cDNA; a universal primer site and UMIs were added in the process. In TCRdb, the 5' RACE reads were re-called with MiXCR into one record per CDR3 protein. Of hundreds of thousands of distinct CDR3 sequences detected, roughly 20% appear once; the ten largest clones hold 15% to 20%. This clonotype was detected a few times. Its cognate antigen is unknown. This receptor was taken from a man younger than 35 who received the YFV17D yellow fever vaccine. Sequences were derived from PBMCs, sampled before the yellow fever booster vaccination. This chain uses TRBV7-6 with TRBJ1-3; no reliable D call. In nucleotides, the CDR3 is TGTGCCAGCAGCTTAAAACCTGGAAACACCATATATTTT. Residues: CASSLKPGNTIYF.